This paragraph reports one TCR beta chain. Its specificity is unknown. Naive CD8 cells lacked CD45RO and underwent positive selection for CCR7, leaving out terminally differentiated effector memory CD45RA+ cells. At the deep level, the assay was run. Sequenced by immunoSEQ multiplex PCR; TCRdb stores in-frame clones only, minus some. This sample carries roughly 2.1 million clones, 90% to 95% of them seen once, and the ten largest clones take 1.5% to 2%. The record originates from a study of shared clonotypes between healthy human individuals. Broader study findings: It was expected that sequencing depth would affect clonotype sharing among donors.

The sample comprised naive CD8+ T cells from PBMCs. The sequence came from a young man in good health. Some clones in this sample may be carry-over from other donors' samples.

CDR3 bases: TGTGCCAGCAGCCCGTCGGACACACCTAACTATGGCTACACCTTC. This gives the protein CASSPSDTPNYGYTF. V usage is TRBV7-8 and J usage is TRBJ1-2; a possible D gene is TRBD1 (5 bases). CDR1 is SGHVS, CDR2 FQNEAQ, per germline. The CDR3 consists of 15 residues. V lost 5 bases to trimming and J lost 0 bases, with 13 bases between them.